One sample yielded the 5 T cell receptor beta chains listed below, sequenced in a study of T cell repertoires in cytomegalovirus infection (dated by TCRdb to the late 2010s). The listed sequencing device is Illumina HiSeq 1500. The public sequencing data were trimmed at Q25 with fastp and processed into clonotypes with MiXCR by TCRdb, which kept only in-frame beta chains. Every entry covers one CDR3 protein and lists the most common genes and DNA from its rows. The sample data list about 360,000 distinct CDR3 sequences, and less than 20% of these were observed just once. Under 9% of the sample is held by the ten biggest clonotypes. The sequencing input was PBMCs. The receptors originated from a human donor in good health (CMV status not recorded). Some clones in this sample may be carry-over from other donors' samples.

Worth noting for this clonotype: A read error may be the cause here, since a much bigger clone is one base away. The chain combines TRBV12-5 with TRBJ1-1; unclear D gene. CDR3 length: 12 amino acids. Germline V gene data show CDR1 as LGHNT and CDR2 as FRNRAP. V was shortened by 3 bases and J by 9 bases, with 11 bases between the two germline ends. CDR3 amino acids: CASGFGEFQAFF. The CDR3, as DNA: TGTGCTAGTGGTTTTGGGGAATTCCAAGCTTTCTTT.

This clonotype has a count of ten or more. This chain links TRBV7-2 with TRBJ2-2; 11 bases are a match to TRBD2. The ends lost 3 bases at V and 7 bases at J; junction bases unmatched: 1. CDR1 SGHTA and CDR2 FQGNSA come from the germline V gene. The CDR3 has 14 amino acids. DNA for the CDR3: TGTGCCAGCAGCTTGGGGACTAGCGGCGGGGAGCTGTTTTTT. Its translation: CASSLGTSGGELFF.

In its sample, this clonotype was seen many times. The gene calls are TRBV7-2 and TRBJ1-2; 7 nucleotides line up with TRBD1. Germline V lookup: CDR1 SGHTA, CDR2 FQGNSA. Unmatched junction bases numbered 6, after V lost 1 base and J lost 4 bases. This CDR3 has 15 amino acids. The DNA of the CDR3 is TGTGCCAGCAGCTTAGGACAGGGAGTCCTCTATGGCTACACCTTC. Its protein is CASSLGQGVLYGYTF.

Ten or more counts support this clonotype. The chain combines TRBV7-2 with TRBJ2-5; D call uncertain. The germline V gene encodes CDR1 SGHTA and CDR2 FQGNSA. With 5 bases removed from V and 2 bases from J, the gap between germline ends came to 6 bases. CDR3 size: 12 residues. The CDR3 DNA reads as TGTGCCAGCAGCCGACCGCAAGAGACCCAGTACTTC. It codes for CASSRPQETQYF.

This clonotype has more than one count but fewer than ten. The rearrangement links TRBV15 to TRBJ1-4; a possible D gene is TRBD1 (6 bases). The V end lost 5 bases, the J end lost 8 bases, and 18 bases lay between the germline ends. This CDR3 has 15 residues. CDR1 and CDR2 (germline): LNHNV, YYDKDF (reference sequence). The CDR3 coding sequence is TGTGCCACCAGCGCCAGAGGGGGTCAACGAGAAAAACTGTTTTTT. It is translated as CATSARGGQREKLFF.